Below, 5 T cell receptor beta chains from the same sample are listed, as sequenced in a study of post-analysis software for immune sequencing data. Unique-molecular-identifier-tagged TCR beta cDNA libraries were used. TCRdb itself ran the PCR reads through MiXCR, one entry per CDR3 protein. The data show roughly 800,000 distinct CDR3 sequences, under 60% seen once. Their specific antigens are unknown. Study-wide findings and caveats: Five TRBV segments, including TRBV5-6, TRBV5-1 and TRBV20-1, were more frequent in patients than controls.

The sequencing input was blood. Receptors originate from a girl aged 5 to 17 with multiple sclerosis.

The rearrangement links TRBV6-5 to TRBJ1-2; TRBD1 matches at 7 bases. V dropped 8 bases and J dropped 11; count of bases not matched to a gene: 11. The CDR3 has 12 amino acids. Germline V gene lookup returns CDR1 MNHEY and CDR2 SVGAGI. CDR3 sequence reads: CASRRGRDRYTF. CDR3 bases: TGTGCCAGCCGCCGGGGTCGGGACAGATACACCTTC.

The chain links TRBV7-3 to TRBJ2-1, with 9 bases matching TRBD2. J gave up 7 bases and V 4 bases, and 11 bases lay outside the gene matches. The CDR3 loop spans 16 amino acids. Germline V gene sequence: CDR1 SGHTA, CDR2 FQGTGA. CDR3 protein: CASSSRGGRAENEQFF. The CDR3 region has the DNA TGTGCCAGCAGCTCCCGGGGCGGGAGGGCCGAAAATGAGCAGTTCTTC.

This clonotype was counted only a few times. V gene TRBV7-8 combines with J gene TRBJ2-3, with D possibly matching TRBD2 (6 bases). V was trimmed by 1 base and J by 2 bases, leaving 19 bases between them. Germline CDR1 SGHVS, CDR2 FQNEAQ. This CDR3 has 18 amino acids. In DNA form, the CDR3 reads TGTGCCAGCAGCTTAGTAGGGGACGGGGGTCGGAACACAGATACGCAGTATTTT. Protein product: CASSLVGDGGRNTDTQYF.

The V gene is TRBV7-9, the J gene TRBJ1-2; D is possibly TRBD1 (5 bases). Trimming removed 6 bases from V and 8 bases from J, with 22 bases in between. The V gene's germline CDR1 is SEHNR and CDR2 FQNEAQ (reference sequence). The CDR3 runs to 15 residues. DNA for the CDR3: TGTGCCAGCAGATCCTCGCAGGGTGGGTCAGGAGGCTACACCTTC. This translates into CASRSSQGGSGGYTF.

The V call is TRBV6-5, the J call TRBJ1-1, with TRBD1 identical over 8 bases. Germline-derived CDR1 and CDR2 are MNHEY and SVGAGI. The J segment lost 5 bases and the V segment lost 8 bases, leaving 10 bases of the junction unmatched. CDR3 length equals 14 residues. The CDR3 coding sequence is TGTGCCAGCTGGGAGGACAGGGCGCGGACTGAAGCTTTCTTT. It translates to CASWEDRARTEAFF.